Each of the 14 T cell receptor beta chains below was sequenced from the same sample in a study of blood T cell repertoires in COVID-19. Data came from immunoSEQ multiplex PCR; TCRdb stores just in-frame clones and leaves some out. This table has approximately 170,000 clones, about 80% appearing once. The sample consisted of PBMCs or T cells enriched from blood (not recorded which). These receptors originate from a man aged 45-65 years who had recovered from COVID-19.

This rearrangement joins TRBV11-1 to TRBJ2-7; 10 bases fit TRBD1. Germline values: CDR1 SGHAT, CDR2 FQDESV (reference sequence). There are 16 residues in the CDR3. V was pared by 5 bases and J by 2 bases, with 9 bases of the junction left unmatched. The CDR3 spells CASSPKTGGSAYEQYF. The CDR3 nucleotides read TGTGCCAGCAGCCCCAAGACAGGGGGCAGTGCCTACGAGCAGTACTTC. Drawing the rest from reference TRBV11-1 and TRBJ2-7, the complete variable domain is EAEVAQSPRYKITEKSQAVAFWCDPISGHATLYWYRQILGQGPELLVQFQDESVVDDSQLPKDRFSAERLKGVDSTLKIQPAELGDSAMYLCASSPKTGGSAYEQYFGPGTRLTVT.

The rearrangement uses TRBV7-2 and TRBJ2-2; 7 bases agree with TRBD1. The CDR3 runs 15 residues. Unmatched junction bases numbered 12, after V lost 8 bases and J lost 6 bases. CDR1 and CDR2 from the germline V gene are SGHTA and FQGNSA. In nucleotides, the CDR3 is TGTGCCAGCTCCATCCGGGACAGTTTATCCGGGGAGCTGTTTTTT. Amino acid sequence: CASSIRDSLSGELFF.

This clone appeared once. This chain joins TRBV9 and TRBJ2-2, with D possibly matching TRBD2 (5 bases). The V end was cut by 3 bases, the J end by 1 base, with 13 bases between. CDR3 size: 16 residues. Germline values: CDR1 SGDLS, CDR2 YYNGEE. The CDR3 region has the DNA TGTGCCAGCAGCGCCCGTCAGGCGGGGAACACCGGGGAGCTGTTTTTT. The encoded protein is CASSARQAGNTGELFF.

This chain joins TRBV24-1 and TRBJ2-5; 8 positions agree with TRBD2. The ends lost 4 bases at V and 4 bases at J; junction bases unmatched: 13. From germline, CDR1 is KGHDR and CDR2 SFDVKD. The CDR3 has 17 residues. This chain's CDR3 is CATSDSPGGGFRETQYF. The CDR3 coding sequence is TGTGCCACCAGTGACAGCCCCGGGGGGGGATTTCGAGAGACCCAGTACTTC.

The chain recombines TRBV28 with TRBJ1-1; tentatively, D is TRBD1 (5 bases). CDR1 MDHEN and CDR2 SYDVKM come from the germline V gene. The CDR3 runs 13 residues. Trimming took off 8 bases at V and 0 bases at J, with 10 bases between the two ends. The CDR3 loop is CASAGGLNTEAFF. The CDR3 coding sequence is TGTGCCAGCGCCGGGGGGTTGAACACTGAAGCTTTCTTT.

The chain links TRBV3-1 (or the pseudogene TRBV3-2) to TRBJ1-6; TRBD1 matches at 7 bases. The ends lost 4 bases at V and 6 bases at J; junction bases unmatched: 3. Germline CDR1 and CDR2: LGHDT and YNNKEL (reference sequence). The CDR3 is 14 residues long. CDR3 sequence reads: CASSRGTANSPLHF. Here the CDR3 DNA reads TGTGCCAGCAGCCGGGGGACAGCTAATTCACCCCTCCACTTT.

The chain uses TRBV7-9 and TRBJ1-2; possibly TRBD1 for D (6 bases). The CDR3 is 13 amino acids. Germline CDR1 and CDR2: SEHNR and FQNEAQ (reference sequence). Deletions cut 2 bases from V and 7 bases from J, with 11 bases between. Written as DNA, the CDR3 is TGTGCCAGCAGCTTACAGGGGTTCGGTGGCTACACCTTC. Translating gives CASSLQGFGGYTF.

The V and J genes are TRBV3-1 (or the pseudogene TRBV3-2) and TRBJ1-2; TRBD1 is a possible D gene (5 bases). Germline CDR1 LGHDT, CDR2 YNNKEL (reference sequence). The CDR3 length is 15 residues. Trimming left V 4 bases short and J 5 bases short, with 17 bases between. CDR3 in DNA: TGTGCCAGCAGCCCCACAGGATCCGCTAGTTATGGCTACACCTTC. It is translated as CASSPTGSASYGYTF.

About this clone itself: At one boundary the junction diverges from the germline segment, which might be a read error. This chain uses TRBV15 with TRBJ2-1; no clear D gene. CDR3 length equals 13 residues. Germline V CDR1 and CDR2: LNHNV, YYDKDF (reference sequence). The CDR3 DNA sequence: TGTGCCACCAGCGGAGACGGGTACAATGAGCAGTTCTTC. Translation: CATSGDGYNEQFF. The whole variable domain, filled in from reference TRBV15 and TRBJ2-1, reads DAMVIQNPRYQVTQFGKPVTLSCSQTLNHNVMYWYQQKSSQAPKLLFHYYDKDFNNEADTPDNFQSRRPNTSFCFLDIRSPGLGDTAMYLCATSGDGYNEQFFGPGTRLTVL.

The genes are TRBV6-6 and TRBJ1-4; no clear D. V lost 6 bases to trimming and J lost 2 bases, with 16 bases between them. The germline V gene encodes CDR1 MNHNY and CDR2 SVGAGI (reference sequence). CDR3 length equals 16 residues. CDR3 nucleotides: TGTGCCAGCAGACCCCACAAGGGAGGGACTAATGAAAAACTGTTTTTT. This codes for CASRPHKGGTNEKLFF.

This chain uses TRBV7-3 with TRBJ2-7; a weak D match, TRBD2 (6 bases). The germline gives CDR1 SGHTA, CDR2 FQGTGA. Trimming pared 5 bases from V and 2 bases from J, leaving 16 bases between. The CDR3 contains 15 residues. The CDR3 loop is CASSTAAGTAYEQYF. In DNA form, the CDR3 reads TGTGCCAGCAGCACAGCCGCGGGGACCGCCTACGAGCAGTACTTC.

The V call is TRBV7-3, the J call TRBJ1-1; D unresolved. CDR3 length: 13 amino acids. Between the trimmed V and J ends, which lost 2 bases and 6 bases, there was a span of 10 bases. Germline V lookup: CDR1 SGHTA, CDR2 FQGTGA. The CDR3 coding sequence is TGTGCCAGCAGCTTATACCGCGGGGCTGAAGCTTTCTTT. Its translation: CASSLYRGAEAFF.

The chain joins TRBV9 to TRBJ1-6; D is undetermined. There are 15 residues in the CDR3. Trimming left V 0 bases short and J 3 bases short, with 7 bases between. Germline assignment: CDR1 SGDLS and CDR2 YYNGEE. The CDR3 DNA is TGTGCCAGCAGCGTAGATGTCCACTATAATTCACCCCTCCACTTT. This translates into CASSVDVHYNSPLHF.

The chain links TRBV2 to TRBJ1-1, with a possible D match to TRBD1 (5 bases). V was clipped by 3 bases and J by 4 bases, with 15 bases between them. Per the germline V gene, CDR1 is SNHLY and CDR2 is FYNNEI. This CDR3 is built from 15 residues. This CDR3 reads CASSDLGGGSTEAFF. The DNA for the CDR3 is TGTGCCAGCAGTGACTTGGGGGGGGGTAGCACTGAAGCTTTCTTT. Combining the CDR3 with reference TRBV2 and TRBJ1-1 gives the whole variable domain EPEVTQTPSHQVTQMGQEVILRCVPISNHLYFYWYRQILGQKVEFLVSFYNNEISEKSEIFDDQFSVERPDGSNFTLKIRSTKLEDSAMYFCASSDLGGGSTEAFFGQGTRLTVV.